This T cell receptor beta chain was identified during a study of cytomegalovirus exposure and HLA in healthy donors. Trimming removed 4 bases from V and 4 bases from J; junction bases left unmatched: 8. Germline loops: CDR1 SGHRS, CDR2 YFSETQ. This CDR3 is 16 amino acids long. The PCR ran on 60 Vbeta and 13 Jbeta primers. Libraries were prepared by immunoSEQ multiplex PCR; TCRdb keeps only in-frame clonotypes and omits some of them. The sample contains approximately 290,000 clones, about four fifths of which appear only once. The sequence was collected from a girl aged 2-10 years in good health and CMV-seronegative. The specimen was PBMCs. The J gene is TRBJ2-7, the V gene TRBV5-1; 13 bases match TRBD2. CDR3 region: CASSLRTSGSGYEQYF. DNA for the CDR3: TGCGCCAGCAGCCTACGGACTAGCGGGAGCGGATACGAGCAGTACTTC.